This T cell receptor (beta chain) emerged from a study of blood T cell repertoires in COVID-19. In the authors' methods: Estimates of nucleated cell counts were drawn from the amplification of reference gene primers. Assay: immunoSEQ multiplex PCR; the TCRdb copy retains only in-frame clones and omits some. V, J and clone size are those of that table, while D and trimming were read from the DNA. The top ten hold about 5.7% of the sample, which has roughly 300,000 clones, 70% to 90% seen once. V shed 5 bases, J shed 5 bases, and the junction held 11 bases outside the gene matches. Germline V gene lookup returns CDR1 ENHRY and CDR2 SYGVKD. The CDR3 is 17 residues long. This clone was seen a single time. Recruitment covered about two dozen US areas and drew participants whose ages spanned roughly 18 to 89 years. Participants' reported clinical history set cohort assignment. Two consecutive negative NP/OP PCR tests, clearance, or resolved symptoms defined Cohort 3 recovery.

The chain couples TRBV10-3 to TRBJ1-6, with 8 bases that match TRBD1. The sequenced sample was PBMCs or T cells enriched from blood (not recorded which). This TCR came from a woman in her thirties who had recovered from COVID-19. CDR3 DNA: TGTGCCATCAGTCCGGCCCTGGGACAGGAGCATAATTCACCCCTCCACTTT. This gives the protein CAISPALGQEHNSPLHF.